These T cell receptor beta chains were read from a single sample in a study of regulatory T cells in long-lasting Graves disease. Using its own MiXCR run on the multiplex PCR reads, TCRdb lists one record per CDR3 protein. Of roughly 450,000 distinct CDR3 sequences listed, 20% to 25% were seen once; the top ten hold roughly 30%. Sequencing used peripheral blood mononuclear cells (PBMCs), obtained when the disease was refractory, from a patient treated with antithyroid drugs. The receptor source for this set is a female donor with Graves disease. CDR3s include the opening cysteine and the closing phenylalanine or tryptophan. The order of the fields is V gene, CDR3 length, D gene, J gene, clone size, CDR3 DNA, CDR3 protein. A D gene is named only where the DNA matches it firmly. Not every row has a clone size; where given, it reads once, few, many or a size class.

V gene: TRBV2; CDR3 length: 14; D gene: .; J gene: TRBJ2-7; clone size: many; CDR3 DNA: TGTGCCAGCAGCGACTTCGTCGGGACCTACGAGCAGTACTTC; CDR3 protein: CASSDFVGTYEQYF
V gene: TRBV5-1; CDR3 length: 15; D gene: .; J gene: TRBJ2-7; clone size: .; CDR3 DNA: TGCGCCAGCAGCCCTGGAGAGGGGATTAGGTACAAGCAGTACTTC; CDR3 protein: CASSPGEGIRYKQYF
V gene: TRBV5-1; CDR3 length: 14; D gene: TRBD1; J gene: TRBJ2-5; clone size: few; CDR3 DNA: TGCGCCAGCAGCTTGGTTACAGGGGCGGAGACCCAGTACTTC; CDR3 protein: CASSLVTGAETQYF
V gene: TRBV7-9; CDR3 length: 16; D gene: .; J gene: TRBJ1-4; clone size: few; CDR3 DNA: TGTGCCAGCAGTTTCCGGGACACCGCAACTAATGAAAAACTGTTTTTT; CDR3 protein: CASSFRDTATNEKLFF
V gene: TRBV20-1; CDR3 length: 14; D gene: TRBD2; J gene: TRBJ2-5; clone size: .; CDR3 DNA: TGCAGTGCTAGACGGACTAGCGGGAGTGAGACCCAGTACTTC; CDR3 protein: CSARRTSGSETQYF
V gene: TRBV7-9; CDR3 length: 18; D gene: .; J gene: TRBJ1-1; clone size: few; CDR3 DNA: TGTGCCAGCAGCTTAGTGGGGTCAGGGTCAGGACCGAACACTGAAGCTTTCTTT; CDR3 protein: CASSLVGSGSGPNTEAFF
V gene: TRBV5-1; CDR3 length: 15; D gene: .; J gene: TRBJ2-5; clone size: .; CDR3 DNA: TGCGCCAGCAGCGTTTCGGCGGGAAGGCCGGAGACCCAGTACTTC; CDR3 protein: CASSVSAGRPETQYF
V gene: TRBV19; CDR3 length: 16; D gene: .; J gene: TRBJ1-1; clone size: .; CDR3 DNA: TGTGCCAGTAGTACTCCCGGGGAGGGCCCGAAAAAACAAGCTTTCTTT; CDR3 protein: CASSTPGEGPKKQAFF
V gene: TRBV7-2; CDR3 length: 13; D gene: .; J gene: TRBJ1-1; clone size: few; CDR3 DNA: TGTGCCAGCAGCACCGGGACTGGGGCTGAAGCTTTCTTT; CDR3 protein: CASSTGTGAEAFF
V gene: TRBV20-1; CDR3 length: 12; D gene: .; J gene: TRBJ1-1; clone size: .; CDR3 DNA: TGCAGTGCTAGAGGTTTCAGGGATGAAGCTTTCTTT; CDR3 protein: CSARGFRDEAFF
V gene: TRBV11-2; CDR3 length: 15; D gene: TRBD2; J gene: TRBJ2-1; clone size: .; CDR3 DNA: TGTGCCAGCAGCTTAGAGCTTAGCGGGTACAATGAGCAGTTCTTC; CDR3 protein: CASSLELSGYNEQFF
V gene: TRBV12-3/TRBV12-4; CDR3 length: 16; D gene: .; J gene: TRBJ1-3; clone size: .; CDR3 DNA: TGTGCCAGCAGAGACCAACTAACACCGGCTGGAAACACCATATATTTT; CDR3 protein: CASRDQLTPAGNTIYF
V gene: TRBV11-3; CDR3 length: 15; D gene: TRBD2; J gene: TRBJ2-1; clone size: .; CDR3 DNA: TGTGCCAGCTACCGACTCAGCGGGAAATACAATGAGCAGTTCTTC; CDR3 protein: CASYRLSGKYNEQFF
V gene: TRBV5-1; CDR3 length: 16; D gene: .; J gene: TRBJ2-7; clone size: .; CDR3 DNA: TGCGCCAGCAGTCAAAGTCTACGGGGTTTTAGGGACGAGCAGTACTTC; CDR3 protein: CASSQSLRGFRDEQYF
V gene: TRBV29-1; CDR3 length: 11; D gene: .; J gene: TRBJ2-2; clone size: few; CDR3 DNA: TGCAGCGTTCGTGACACCGGGGAGCTGTTTTTT; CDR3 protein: CSVRDTGELFF
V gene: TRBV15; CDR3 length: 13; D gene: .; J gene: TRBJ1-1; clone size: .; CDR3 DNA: TGTGCCACCAGCAGAGAAAGGCAGACTGAAGCTTTCTTT; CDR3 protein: CATSRERQTEAFF
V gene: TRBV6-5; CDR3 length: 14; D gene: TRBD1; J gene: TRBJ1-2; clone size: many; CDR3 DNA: TGTGCCAGCAGTTACGGGAAGGGGGCGCATGGCTACACCTTC; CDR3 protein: CASSYGKGAHGYTF
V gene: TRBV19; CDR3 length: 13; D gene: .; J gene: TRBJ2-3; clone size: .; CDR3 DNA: TGTGCCAGTAGTATGCTCGTCTCAGATACGCAGTATTTT; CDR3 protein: CASSMLVSDTQYF
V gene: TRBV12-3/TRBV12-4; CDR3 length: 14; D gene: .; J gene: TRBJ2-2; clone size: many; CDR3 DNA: TGTGCCAGCAGCGGCGGGCCGAACACCGGGGAGCTGTTTTTT; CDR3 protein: CASSGGPNTGELFF
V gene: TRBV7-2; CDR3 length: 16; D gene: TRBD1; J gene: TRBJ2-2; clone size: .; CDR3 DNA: TGTGCCAGCAGCTTAGTGGGACAGGGGAGTACCGGGGAGCTGTTTTTT; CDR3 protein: CASSLVGQGSTGELFF